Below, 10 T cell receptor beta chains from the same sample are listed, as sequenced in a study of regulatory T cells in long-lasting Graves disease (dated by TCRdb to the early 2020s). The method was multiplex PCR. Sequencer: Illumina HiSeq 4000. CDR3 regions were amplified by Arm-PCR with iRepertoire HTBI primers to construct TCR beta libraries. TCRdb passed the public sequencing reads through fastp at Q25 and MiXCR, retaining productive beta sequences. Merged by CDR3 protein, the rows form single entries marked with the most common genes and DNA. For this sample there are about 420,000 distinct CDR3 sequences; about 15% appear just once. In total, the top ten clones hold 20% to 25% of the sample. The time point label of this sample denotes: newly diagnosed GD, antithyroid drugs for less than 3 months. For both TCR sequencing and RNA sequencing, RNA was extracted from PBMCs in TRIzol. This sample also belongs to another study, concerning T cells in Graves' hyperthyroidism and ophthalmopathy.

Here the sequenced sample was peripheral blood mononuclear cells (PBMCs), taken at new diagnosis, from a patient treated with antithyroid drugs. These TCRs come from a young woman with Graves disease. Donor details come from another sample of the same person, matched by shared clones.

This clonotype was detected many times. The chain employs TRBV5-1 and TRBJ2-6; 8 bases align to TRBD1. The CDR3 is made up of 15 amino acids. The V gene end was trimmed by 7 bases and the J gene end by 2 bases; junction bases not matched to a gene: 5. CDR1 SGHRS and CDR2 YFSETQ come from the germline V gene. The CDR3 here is CASGQGNTGANVLTF. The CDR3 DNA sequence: TGCGCCAGCGGACAGGGCAACACTGGGGCCAACGTCCTGACTTTC.

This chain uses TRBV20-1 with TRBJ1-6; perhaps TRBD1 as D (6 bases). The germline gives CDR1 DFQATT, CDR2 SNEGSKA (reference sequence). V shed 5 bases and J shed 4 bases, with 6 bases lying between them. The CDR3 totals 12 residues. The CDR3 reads CSAGQYNSPLHF. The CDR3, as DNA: TGCAGTGCTGGACAGTATAATTCACCCCTCCACTTT.

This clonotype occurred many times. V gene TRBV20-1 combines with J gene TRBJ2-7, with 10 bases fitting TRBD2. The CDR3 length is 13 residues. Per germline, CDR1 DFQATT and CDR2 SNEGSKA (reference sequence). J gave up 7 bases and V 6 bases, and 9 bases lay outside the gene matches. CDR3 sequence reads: CSARLAGLGEQYF. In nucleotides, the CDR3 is TGCAGTGCGAGACTAGCGGGTCTCGGGGAGCAGTACTTC.

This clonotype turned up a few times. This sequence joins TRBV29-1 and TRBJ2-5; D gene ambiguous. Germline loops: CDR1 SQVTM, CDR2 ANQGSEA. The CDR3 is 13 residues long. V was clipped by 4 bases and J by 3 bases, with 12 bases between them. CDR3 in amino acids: CSVGGSTKETQYF. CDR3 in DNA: TGCAGCGTTGGGGGAAGTACCAAAGAGACCCAGTACTTC.

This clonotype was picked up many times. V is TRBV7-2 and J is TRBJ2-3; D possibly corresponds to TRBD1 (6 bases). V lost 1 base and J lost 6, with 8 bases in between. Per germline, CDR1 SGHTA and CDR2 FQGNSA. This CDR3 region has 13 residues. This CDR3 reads CASSLVGGDTQYF. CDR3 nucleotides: TGTGCCAGCAGCTTAGTAGGGGGTGATACGCAGTATTTT.

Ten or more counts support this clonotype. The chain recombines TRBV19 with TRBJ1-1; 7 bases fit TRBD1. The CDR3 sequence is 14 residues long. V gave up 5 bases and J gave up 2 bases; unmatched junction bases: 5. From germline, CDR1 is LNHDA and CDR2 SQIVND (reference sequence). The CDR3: CASSQGQPNTEAFF. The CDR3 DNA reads TGTGCCAGTAGTCAGGGACAGCCCAACACTGAAGCTTTCTTT.

CDR3 amino acids: CSARDQRNTEKLFF. The CDR3 region has the DNA TGCAGTGCTAGAGATCAGAGGAATACAGAAAAACTGTTTTTT. The chain couples TRBV20-1 to TRBJ1-4, with D unresolved. This CDR3 spans 14 amino acids. V lost 0 bases and J 8 bases, leaving 13 bases between the germline ends. In germline, CDR1 is DFQATT, CDR2 SNEGSKA (reference sequence).

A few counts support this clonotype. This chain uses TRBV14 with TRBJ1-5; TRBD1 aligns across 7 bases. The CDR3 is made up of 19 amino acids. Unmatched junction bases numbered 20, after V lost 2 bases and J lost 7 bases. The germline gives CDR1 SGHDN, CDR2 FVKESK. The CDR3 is CASSQLRLVQGRTTQPQHF. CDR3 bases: TGTGCCAGCAGCCAATTAAGGCTAGTACAGGGGAGGACGACACAGCCCCAGCATTTT. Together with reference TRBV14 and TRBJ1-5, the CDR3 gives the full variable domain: EAGVTQFPSHSVIEKGQTVTLRCDPISGHDNLYWYRRVMGKEIKFLLHFVKESKQDESGMPNNRFLAERTGGTYSTLKVQPAELEDSGVYFCASSQLRLVQGRTTQPQHFGDGTRLSIL.

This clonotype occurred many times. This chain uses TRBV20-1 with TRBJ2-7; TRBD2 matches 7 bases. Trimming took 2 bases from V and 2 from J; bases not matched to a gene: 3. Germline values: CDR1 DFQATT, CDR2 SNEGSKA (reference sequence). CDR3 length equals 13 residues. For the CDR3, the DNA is TGCAGTGCTAGAAGGCGGGAGACCTACGAGCAGTACTTC. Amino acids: CSARRRETYEQYF.

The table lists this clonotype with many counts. Here the CDR3 reads CASSHAGQVYEQYF. DNA of the CDR3: TGTGCCAGCAGTCACGCCGGACAGGTCTACGAGCAGTACTTC. This chain uses TRBV28 with TRBJ2-7, with TRBD1 matching 7 bases. Per the germline V gene, CDR1 is MDHEN and CDR2 is SYDVKM. V was clipped by 5 bases and J by 3 bases; unmatched bases: 7. The CDR3 is 14 amino acids.